What follows is one TCR beta chain and its context. Its antigen is not identified. The sequenced template was cDNA made from the entire isolated RNA. Generated by immunoSEQ multiplex PCR, the TCRdb table keeps only in-frame clones and is missing some. The sample gives under 350,000 clones, about 13% of which show up once; 0.017% is in the top ten. The sample is drawn from a study of beta chain features in type 1 diabetes. Study-wide results and caveats: Possibly, sequencing cDNA over-represented cells that had high TCR expression levels. Type 1 diabetes patients showed a moderate but significant shortening of TCRB CDR3s in all four CD4+ subsets.

Source material: naive CD4+ T cells from blood. The TCR comes from a young man with type 1 diabetes.

In DNA, the CDR3 is TGCGCCAGCAGCCTGGGACAGGGGTTGGGCCCCTACGAGCAGTACTTC. Translating it yields CASSLGQGLGPYEQYF. This chain joins TRBV5-1 and TRBJ2-7; TRBD1 agrees at 10 bases. Unmatched junction bases numbered 9, after V lost 4 bases and J lost 2 bases. The CDR3 contains 16 residues. Looked up from germline, CDR1 is SGHRS and CDR2 is YFSETQ.